Presented here are 27 T cell receptor beta chains from one specimen sequenced in a study of blood T cell repertoires in COVID-19. Produced via immunoSEQ multiplex PCR; TCRdb's table is partial and in-frame only. Here the sample spans approximately 240,000 clones, approximately 83% being singletons. Sample: peripheral blood. All receptors derive from a woman in her twenties or thirties who had recovered from COVID-19.

The rearrangement joins TRBV29-1 to TRBJ2-1; 9 positions agree with TRBD1. The CDR3 loop spans 15 amino acids. The germline CDR1 and CDR2 sequences are SQVTM and ANQGSEA. Trimming removed 6 bases from V and 4 bases from J; junction bases left unmatched: 10. CDR3 coding DNA: TGCAGCGTCTTCGTCCGGGACAGGGAGTACAATGAGCAGTTCTTC. Translating it yields CSVFVRDREYNEQFF.

V gene TRBV5-4 combines with J gene TRBJ2-3, with TRBD2 as a possible D gene (6 bases). The CDR3 runs to 17 residues. Germline CDR1 SGHNT, CDR2 YYREEE (reference sequence). V lost 4 bases and J 1 base, leaving 19 bases between the germline ends. CDR3: CASSRDPRDFRTDTQYF. In DNA form, the CDR3 reads TGTGCCAGCAGCCGAGACCCCCGGGACTTTCGCACAGATACGCAGTATTTT.

This chain joins TRBV28 and TRBJ1-6; D is possibly TRBD1 (6 bases). The CDR3 extends over 15 amino acids. Germline V gene lookup returns CDR1 MDHEN and CDR2 SYDVKM. Trimming stripped 8 bases from V and 3 bases from J, with 14 bases between. The CDR3: CASRRIQGYNSPLHF. The CDR3 nucleotides read TGTGCCAGCCGCCGGATACAGGGCTATAATTCACCCCTCCACTTT. Looking up the rest from reference TRBV28 and TRBJ1-6 gives the full variable domain: DVKVTQSSRYLVKRTGEKVFLECVQDMDHENMFWYRQDPGLGLRLIYFSYDVKMKEKGDIPEGYSVSREKKERFSLILESASTNQTSMYLCASRRIQGYNSPLHFGNGTRLTVT.

The chain couples TRBV28 to TRBJ2-7; D is perhaps TRBD2 (7 bases). CDR1 MDHEN and CDR2 SYDVKM come from the germline V gene. This CDR3 has 15 residues. V was shortened by 7 bases and J by 0 bases, with 16 bases between the two germline ends. CDR3 sequence: CASTPRGGSSYEQYF. DNA for the CDR3: TGTGCCAGCACCCCGAGGGGGGGGAGCTCCTACGAGCAGTACTTC.

The genes are TRBV5-4 and TRBJ2-1, with a possible D match to TRBD2 (7 bases). CDR1 is SGHNT and CDR2 is YYREEE in the germline V gene (reference sequence). V dropped 3 bases and J dropped 12 bases, with 22 bases sitting between them. The CDR3 covers 15 residues. The CDR3 spells CASSYELAEGHGQFF. DNA of the CDR3: TGTGCCAGCAGCTACGAGCTAGCGGAGGGACATGGGCAGTTCTTC.

CDR3 region: CASSLHNRPNEKLFF. The CDR3 bases are TGTGCCAGCAGTTTACACAATCGTCCAAATGAAAAACTGTTTTTT. The rearrangement links TRBV27 to TRBJ1-4; D not resolved. V was cut by 2 bases and J by 5 bases, with 12 bases left in between. The V gene's germline CDR1 is MNHEY and CDR2 SMNVEV (reference sequence). The CDR3 is made up of 15 amino acids.

The chain uses TRBV12-3 or TRBV12-4 and TRBJ1-2, with D tentatively TRBD1 (6 bases). The CDR3 extends over 12 amino acids. The V end was cut by 7 bases, the J end by 4 bases, with 10 bases between. For the CDR3, the DNA is TGTGCCAGCAACTTACAGGGCTATGGCTACACCTTC. It codes for CASNLQGYGYTF.

The chain carries TRBV28 and TRBJ2-7, with a possible D match to TRBD1 (6 bases). V was trimmed by 4 bases and J by 0 bases, leaving 10 bases between them. Per the germline V gene, CDR1 is MDHEN and CDR2 is SYDVKM. This CDR3 comprises 14 residues. The CDR3 spells CASSSSGASYEQYF. The CDR3 region has the DNA TGTGCCAGCAGTTCATCAGGGGCCTCCTACGAGCAGTACTTC.

J is TRBJ2-5 and V is TRBV5-1; 8 nucleotides match TRBD2. Losses at the gene ends were 3 bases for V and 4 bases for J; bases not matched to a gene: 5. The V gene's germline CDR1 is SGHRS and CDR2 YFSETQ. CDR3 length: 14 residues. DNA of the CDR3: TGCGCCAGCAGCTCGAGCGGGAGCGGAGAGACCCAGTACTTC. Amino acid sequence: CASSSSGSGETQYF.

This chain connects TRBV27 to TRBJ2-1; 10 bases are shared with TRBD1. V lost 1 base, J lost 3 bases, and 0 bases stayed unmatched. CDR3 length: 15 amino acids. Per germline, CDR1 MNHEY and CDR2 SMNVEV (reference sequence). The chain's CDR3 is CASSLWTGGYNEQFF. CDR3 DNA: TGTGCCAGCAGTTTATGGACAGGGGGCTACAATGAGCAGTTCTTC.

This clone was seen a handful of times. The V gene is TRBV30, the J gene TRBJ1-6; TRBD1 matches 8 bases. Unmatched junction bases numbered 5, after V lost 1 base and J lost 0 bases. CDR3 length equals 17 residues. CDR1 is GTSNPN and CDR2 is SVGIG in the germline V gene (reference sequence). The CDR3 DNA is TGTGCCTGGAGTGGACAGGGGCTAAGCTCCTATAATTCACCCCTCCACTTT. It translates to CAWSGQGLSSYNSPLHF. Full variable domain (rest looked up from reference TRBV30 and TRBJ1-6): SQTIHQWPATLVQPVGSPLSLECTVEGTSNPNLYWYRQAAGRGLQLLFYSVGIGQISSEVPQNLSASRPQDRQFILSSKKLLLSDSGFYLCAWSGQGLSSYNSPLHFGNGTRLTVT.

V is TRBV25-1 and J is TRBJ1-5; the D gene is possibly TRBD1 (5 bases). The CDR3 is 13 amino acids. V dropped 6 bases and J dropped 7 bases, with 13 bases sitting between them. Germline V gives CDR1 MGHDK, CDR2 SYGVNS. The CDR3 spells CASRGPEGQPQHF. CDR3 nucleotides: TGTGCCAGCAGAGGCCCGGAGGGGCAGCCCCAGCATTTT.

The rearrangement joins TRBV19 to TRBJ2-1, with TRBD1 identical over 10 bases. J gave up 7 bases and V 3 bases, and 6 bases lay outside the gene matches. Looked up from germline, CDR1 is LNHDA and CDR2 is SQIVND (reference sequence). CDR3 length: 15 amino acids. CDR3 region: CASSMGGQGRNEQFF. CDR3 nucleotide sequence: TGTGCCAGTAGTATGGGGGGACAGGGGAGGAATGAGCAGTTCTTC.

The V call is TRBV9, the J call TRBJ1-2; no reliable D call. Germline V gene data show CDR1 as SGDLS and CDR2 as YYNGEE. V was shortened by 0 bases and J by 4 bases, with 10 bases between the two germline ends. This CDR3 comprises 14 residues. CDR3 bases: TGTGCCAGCAGCGTAGAACACGGACTCTATGGCTACACCTTC. It translates to CASSVEHGLYGYTF. Full variable domain (rest looked up from reference TRBV9 and TRBJ1-2): DSGVTQTPKHLITATGQRVTLRCSPRSGDLSVYWYQQSLDQGLQFLIQYYNGEERAKGNILERFSAQQFPDLHSELNLSSLELGDSALYFCASSVEHGLYGYTFGSGTRLTVV.

The chain couples TRBV11-2 to TRBJ2-7; D not certain. The CDR3 is 15 residues long. Germline V gene lookup returns CDR1 SGHAT and CDR2 FQNNGV. V lost 3 bases and J 0 bases, leaving 12 bases between the germline ends. The DNA for the CDR3 is TGTGCCAGCAGCTTCCAAACAGATAGCTCCTACGAGCAGTACTTC. Translated, it gives CASSFQTDSSYEQYF.

V is TRBV10-3 and J is TRBJ2-7; tentative D call: TRBD2 (5 bases). The germline CDR1 and CDR2 sequences are ENHRY and SYGVKD. V gave up 4 bases and J gave up 6 bases, with 13 bases separating them. This CDR3 is 13 amino acids long. In DNA form, the CDR3 reads TGTGCCATCAGTGGGGCGGGTAAGATCGAGCAGTACTTC. Translating it yields CAISGAGKIEQYF.

CDR3 in DNA: TGTGCCACCAGTGAAACAGGACAAGATACGCAGTATTTT. Translated, it gives CATSETGQDTQYF. The rearrangement joins TRBV24-1 to TRBJ2-3; possibly TRBD1 for D (5 bases). From germline, CDR1 is KGHDR and CDR2 SFDVKD. V was pared by 4 bases and J by 5 bases, with 9 bases between. This CDR3 region has 13 residues.

The sample holds one count of this clone. The chain uses TRBV5-1 and TRBJ1-4, with a tentative D call TRBD1 (5 bases). CDR1 is SGHRS and CDR2 is YFSETQ in the germline V gene. The CDR3 has 16 residues. V lost 0 bases, J lost 2 bases, and 11 bases lay in between. The CDR3 loop is CASSLEPGGTNEKLFF. The CDR3 DNA is TGCGCCAGCAGCTTGGAACCCGGGGGGACTAATGAAAAACTGTTTTTT.

This chain links TRBV7-2 with TRBJ2-7, with 7 bases fitting TRBD1. Per germline, CDR1 SGHTA and CDR2 FQGNSA. Trimming took 3 bases from V and 0 from J; bases not matched to a gene: 2. The CDR3 consists of 14 residues. CDR3 sequence: CASSFRQGSYEQYF. CDR3 DNA sequence: TGTGCCAGCAGCTTTAGACAGGGCTCCTACGAGCAGTACTTC.

This chain links TRBV6-5 with TRBJ2-1; tentatively, D is TRBD2 (6 bases). CDR1 MNHEY and CDR2 SVGAGI come from the germline V gene. The CDR3 runs 14 residues. V was cut by 6 bases and J by 9 bases, with 18 bases left in between. CDR3 nucleotide sequence: TGTGCCAGCAGCCCACCGGCTAGCGAGGGTGAGCAGTTCTTC. Translation gives CASSPPASEGEQFF.

The genes are TRBV7-9 and TRBJ2-5; TRBD2 is a possible D gene (5 bases). This CDR3 region has 11 residues. V lost 11 bases, J lost 2 bases, and 9 bases lay in between. From germline, CDR1 is SEHNR and CDR2 FQNEAQ (reference sequence). The CDR3 DNA follows: TGTGCCGGAGAGGGTCAAGAGACCCAGTACTTC. It specifies CAGEGQETQYF.

The DNA of the CDR3 is TGTGCCAGCAGTCCCCTAATAGGGGGGGGCGGGAACACTGAAGCTTTCTTT. Its translation is CASSPLIGGGGNTEAFF. This chain links TRBV28 with TRBJ1-1; weak D call: TRBD1 (6 bases). Per the germline V gene, CDR1 is MDHEN and CDR2 is SYDVKM. Trimming pared 5 bases from V and 1 base from J, leaving 20 bases between. The CDR3 loop spans 17 amino acids.

V gene TRBV27 combines with J gene TRBJ2-5; 9 bases line up with TRBD2. The CDR3 loop spans 15 amino acids. Germline assignment: CDR1 MNHEY and CDR2 SMNVEV (reference sequence). The V segment lost 4 bases and the J segment 6 bases; nucleotides outside the gene matches: 9. The CDR3 DNA reads TGTGCCAGCAGTTCTCCAGGCGGGAGGGGAAAGACCCAGTACTTC. Its protein is CASSSPGGRGKTQYF.

This chain uses TRBV5-6 with TRBJ2-2; 8 bases match TRBD2. V shed 4 bases and J 1 base; nucleotides not matched to a gene: 9. Germline-derived CDR1 and CDR2 are SGHDT and YYEEEE. The CDR3 consists of 17 residues. DNA for the CDR3: TGTGCCAGCAGCCTAGTAGCGGGAAGCGGGAACACCGGGGAGCTGTTTTTT. Translating it yields CASSLVAGSGNTGELFF.

In this sample, this clone turned up once. This chain's CDR3 is CASSGGTAGETQYF. CDR3 DNA: TGTGCCAGCAGCGGAGGGACAGCCGGGGAGACCCAGTACTTC. This chain connects TRBV7-3 to TRBJ2-5; D perhaps matches TRBD1 (7 bases). Germline V gene lookup returns CDR1 SGHTA and CDR2 FQGTGA. V lost 5 bases to trimming and J lost 5 bases, with 15 bases between them. The CDR3 has 14 residues. The full variable domain, its missing parts supplied by reference TRBV7-3 and TRBJ2-5, is GAGVSQTPSNKVTEKGKYVELRCDPISGHTALYWYRQSLGQGPEFLIYFQGTGAADDSGLPNDRFFAVRPEGSVSTLKIQRTERGDSAVYLCASSGGTAGETQYFGPGTRLLVL.

The genes are TRBV5-1 and TRBJ1-2; D is unclear. Trimming left V 0 bases short and J 4 bases short, with 10 bases between. Germline assignment: CDR1 SGHRS and CDR2 YFSETQ. The CDR3 runs 14 residues. CDR3 in DNA: TGCGCCAGCAGCTTGGACAGAGTTTCCTATGGCTACACCTTC. Protein sequence: CASSLDRVSYGYTF.

This chain joins TRBV4-1 and TRBJ2-7, with 12 bases fitting TRBD2. The CDR3 contains 19 residues. Trimming cost V 2 bases and J 4 bases; bases outside gene matches: 15. Germline CDR1 and CDR2: MGHRA and YSYEKL. CDR3: CASSQPGVRRLAGVYEQYF. The DNA for the CDR3 is TGCGCCAGCAGCCAACCAGGGGTCCGCAGACTAGCGGGAGTGTACGAGCAGTACTTC.